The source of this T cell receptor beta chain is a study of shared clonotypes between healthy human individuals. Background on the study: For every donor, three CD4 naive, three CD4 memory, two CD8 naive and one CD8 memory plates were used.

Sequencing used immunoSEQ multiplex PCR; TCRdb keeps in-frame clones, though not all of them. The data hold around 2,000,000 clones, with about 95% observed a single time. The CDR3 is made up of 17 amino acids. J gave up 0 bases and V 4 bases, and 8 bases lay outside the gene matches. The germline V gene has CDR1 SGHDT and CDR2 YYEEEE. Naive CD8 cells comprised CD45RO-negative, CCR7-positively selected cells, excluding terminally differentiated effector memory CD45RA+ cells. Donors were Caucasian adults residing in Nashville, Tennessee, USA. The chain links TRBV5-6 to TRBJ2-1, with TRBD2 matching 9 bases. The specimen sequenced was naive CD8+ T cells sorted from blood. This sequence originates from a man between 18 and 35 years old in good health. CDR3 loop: CASSISTSGFSYNEQFF. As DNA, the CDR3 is TGTGCCAGCAGCATATCGACTAGCGGATTCTCCTACAATGAGCAGTTCTTC.